This TCR beta chain was identified during a study of blood T cell dynamics during melanoma immunotherapy. The time point is: week 3, after first cycle of checkpoint inhibitor. The CDR3 length is 13 residues. The V end lost 3 bases, the J end lost 8 bases, and 13 bases lay between the germline ends. Germline V CDR1 and CDR2: MNHEY, SMNVEV (reference sequence). Generated by immunoSEQ multiplex PCR, the TCRdb table keeps only in-frame clones and is missing some. The data hold approximately 4,700 clones, with 78% observed a single time. The material sequenced was blood, taken from a patient treated with checkpoint blockade. V and J are TRBV27 and TRBJ1-1; unclear D gene. This receptor was taken from a human donor with melanoma. As DNA, the CDR3 is TGTGCCAGCAGTTTTTCACGGTCCCAAGAAGCTTTCTTT. Residues: CASSFSRSQEAFF.